This T cell receptor (beta chain) originates from a study of blood T cell repertoires in COVID-19 (dated by TCRdb to 2020 to 2021). Study-level background: The collaborator samples originated in the United States, Italy and Spain and spanned the acute and convalescent phases of COVID-19. The material from the prospective study consisted of cDNA or gDNA derived from T cells, B-cell-depleted T cells, or PBMCs. Subjects who had been exposed to COVID-19, were actively infected with it, or had recovered from it provided the deeply sampled blood TCRbeta repertoires that made up the dataset. The repertoires were released in a freely available public database intended as a resource for research on the immune response to SARS-CoV-2. The samples were drawn from two sources: the first 160 participants of the ongoing ImmuneRACE study, and 950 to 1,500 subjects contributed by 6 global collaborators. A de-identified subject ID, COVID-19 status, age in years and sex were almost always included in the sample metadata. Where available, HLA class I and class II types were obtained from metadata supplied by the sample provider rather than from assay-based typing.

Note on this clone: What this receptor recognizes is not known. No clone much larger than this one lies a single base away; base qualities are absent.

Enrolling through a virtual design, the prospective study's participants ranged in age from roughly 18 to 90 years and lived across roughly 23 United States geographic areas. In the prospective study, participants were assigned to cohorts based on the clinical history participants reported in a screening survey and a study questionnaire. Recovered participants in ImmuneRACE Cohort 3 were defined by two consecutive negative NP/OP PCR tests, clearance by a healthcare professional, or resolution of symptoms. Mobile phlebotomists in the prospective study collected whole blood, serum and a nasopharyngeal or oropharyngeal swab from every participant. Additional blood draws and questionnaires over an approximately two-month period could optionally be provided by prospective study participants. Before DNA extraction, prospective study blood samples were shipped either frozen or at room temperature. Relative to germline, V is 3 bases shorter and J is 5 bases shorter, with 13 bases between their ends. The germline V gene yields SQVTM for CDR1 and ANQGSEA for CDR2. The CDR3 spans 13 residues, from the cysteine through the phenylalanine. CDR3 DNA is the only sequence kept; it has 39 bases, read in frame from the first base.

The immunoSEQ Assay, a bias-controlled multiplex PCR, was used to amplify TCRbeta CDR3 regions from genomic DNA. From the authors' description of their analysis: Within the assay, amplification of reference gene primers was used to estimate how many nucleated cells each sample contained. To quantify the absolute abundance of each unique TCRbeta CDR3 rearrangement, sequence reads were collapsed and filtered. Productive Simpson clonality was computed per sample as the square root of Simpson's diversity index over productive rearrangements. Drawn from immuneACCESS, this table holds only the in-frame rearrangements with V and J called that TCRdb kept. Clones are partly lost; checked studies trace under half to an unresolved V gene and leave the rest unexplained. That table supplies the V and J calls and clone size; D and trimming were determined from the DNA. Present in this sample are roughly 150,000 clones, approximately 80% of which were seen just once. Approximately 3% of the sample is held by the ten biggest clonotypes.

The full study reports these points: How much clinical and demographic metadata was included differed by source and by participant, and the metadata was provided uncurated.

The clonotype originates from an older woman who had recovered from COVID-19. Sequencing input: PBMCs or T cells enriched from blood (not recorded which). The sequence is built from TRBV29-1 and TRBJ2-5, with the D gene not clear enough to name. The DNA sequence reads TGCAGCGTTGAGTATAACGGGTGGGAGACCCAGTACTTC. Protein translation: CSVEYNGWETQYF.